A single sample gave rise to the 5 T cell receptor beta chains below, sequenced in a study of multiple sclerosis patients with progressive multifocal leukoencephalopathy. The time point was: time of PML onset. The assay was immunoSEQ multiplex PCR, and TCRdb's table has in-frame clones only and misses some. Of tens of thousands of clones in the sample, approximately 89% were seen once. The sequencing used PBMCs, collected from a patient treated with natalizumab. The receptors shown here come from a woman in her thirties with progressive multifocal leukoencephalopathy.

V is TRBV5-1 and J is TRBJ2-1; D might be TRBD2 (5 bases). Trimming left V 5 bases short and J 0 bases short, with 12 bases between. CDR3 length: 15 amino acids. The germline CDR1 and CDR2 sequences are SGHRS and YFSETQ. The CDR3 nucleotides read TGCGCCAGCAGTGAAGCGGTTAGCTCCTACAATGAGCAGTTCTTC. It yields the protein CASSEAVSSYNEQFF.

The V and J genes are TRBV28 and TRBJ2-5; D remains unclear. The J call may be in error: the DNA end matches TRBJ2-7 better. Germline CDR1 and CDR2: MDHEN and SYDVKM. CDR3 length: 14 residues. The CDR3 sequence is CASTRIGRSYEQYF. In DNA form, the CDR3 reads TGTGCCAGCACCAGAATTGGTCGCTCCTACGAGCAGTACTTC.

The chain is built from TRBV6-6 and TRBJ2-1; no firm D call. CDR3 size: 14 residues. Germline CDR1 reads MNHNY; CDR2 reads SVGAGI (reference sequence). V shed 0 bases and J shed 4 bases, with 7 bases lying between them. The CDR3 DNA sequence: TGTGCCAGCAGTTACTCTGTTCAGTACAATGAGCAGTTCTTC. The encoded protein is CASSYSVQYNEQFF.

The chain recombines TRBV7-2 with TRBJ2-6; no clear D. Germline V CDR1 and CDR2: SGHTA, FQGNSA. Trimming stripped 4 bases from V and 0 bases from J, with 7 bases between. The CDR3 is 15 residues long. CDR3 protein: CASSSKGSGANVLTF. CDR3 nucleotide sequence: TGTGCCAGCAGCTCAAAAGGCTCTGGGGCCAACGTCCTGACTTTC.

The chain recombines TRBV5-1 with TRBJ1-1, with 10 bases lining up with TRBD1. J gave up 5 bases and V 2 bases, and 9 bases lay outside the gene matches. Germline CDR1 reads SGHRS; CDR2 reads YFSETQ. The CDR3 is 16 amino acids. The CDR3 coding sequence is TGCGCCAGCAGCTTTGGTACCGGGACAGGGGATACTGAAGCTTTCTTT. Translation gives CASSFGTGTGDTEAFF.